The 28 T cell receptor beta chains presented below share a single source sample, sequenced in a study of T cell responses to AZD1222 COVID-19 vaccine. This table comes from immunoSEQ multiplex PCR, and its TCRdb copy is limited to in-frame clones, with some not included. The data contain over 100,000 clones, approximately 89% of them singletons. The sample consisted of peripheral blood, taken 28 days after the second AZD1222 dose. All receptors derive from an adult who received the AZD1222 COVID-19 vaccine.

The V call is TRBV6-4, the J call TRBJ1-5; 11 bases agree with TRBD1. The J segment lost 2 bases and the V segment lost 2 bases, leaving 5 bases of the junction unmatched. CDR3 length equals 17 residues. Germline loops: CDR1 MRHNA, CDR2 SNTAGT. The CDR3 DNA is TGTGCCAGCAGTGACGGGGGACAGGGGGACGGCAATCAGCCCCAGCATTTT. Translation: CASSDGGQGDGNQPQHF.

V gene TRBV3-1 (or the pseudogene TRBV3-2) combines with J gene TRBJ1-5, with D hard to call. The CDR3 extends over 15 amino acids. The V and J ends lost 0 bases and 6 bases respectively, with 12 bases between them. Germline lookup yields CDR1 LGHDT and CDR2 YNNKEL (reference sequence). The CDR3 region has the DNA TGTGCCAGCAGCCAAGATGGCGGCTTAGGTCAGCCCCAGCATTTT. Encoded protein: CASSQDGGLGQPQHF.

The gene calls are TRBV30 and TRBJ1-2; 10 bases are shared with TRBD1. Germline CDR1 and CDR2: GTSNPN and SVGIG (reference sequence). Trimming at V came to 2 bases and at J to 4 bases, leaving 7 bases not matched to a gene. The CDR3 totals 15 residues. The CDR3 loop is CAWSRRDRGGYGYTF. CDR3 DNA: TGTGCCTGGAGTCGCCGGGACAGGGGTGGCTATGGCTACACCTTC.

The chain recombines TRBV19 with TRBJ1-5; D is unclear. The CDR3 spans 14 residues. V was cut by 3 bases and J by 5 bases, with 11 bases left in between. The germline V gene encodes CDR1 LNHDA and CDR2 SQIVND (reference sequence). The CDR3 nucleotides read TGTGCCAGTAGTATCCCATCTGGAGATCAGCCCCAGCATTTT. Its translation: CASSIPSGDQPQHF.

The V and J genes are TRBV27 and TRBJ2-1; the match to TRBD2 covers 10 bases. Unmatched junction bases numbered 9, after V lost 0 bases and J lost 7 bases. CDR1 is MNHEY, CDR2 SMNVEV, per germline (reference sequence). The CDR3 covers 17 residues. The CDR3 loop is CASSLSPSLAGENEQFF. For the CDR3, the DNA is TGTGCCAGCAGTTTATCGCCCTCCCTAGCGGGAGAAAATGAGCAGTTCTTC.

The J gene is TRBJ2-7, the V gene TRBV7-6; 13 positions match TRBD2. Germline lookup yields CDR1 SGHVS and CDR2 FNYEAQ. The CDR3 is 16 residues long. V lost 2 bases, J lost 7 bases, and 8 bases stayed unmatched. The CDR3 DNA reads as TGTGCCAGCAGCTTACTTCGACTAGCGGGAGGTGGAGAGCAGTACTTC. This encodes CASSLLRLAGGGEQYF.

The rearrangement joins TRBV7-2 to TRBJ2-2; D not certain. CDR1 is SGHTA, CDR2 FQGNSA, per germline. The V gene lost 3 bases and the J gene lost 8 bases, with 10 bases spanning the gap. The CDR3 is 13 residues long. The CDR3 spells CASSLRARGELFF. Here the CDR3 DNA reads TGTGCCAGCAGCTTGAGAGCTAGAGGGGAGCTGTTTTTT.

This chain joins TRBV18 and TRBJ2-1; 8 bases fit TRBD1. CDR3 length: 15 residues. The V gene end was trimmed by 3 bases and the J gene end by 9 bases; junction bases not matched to a gene: 10. Germline values: CDR1 KGHSH, CDR2 LQKENI. CDR3 loop: CASSPRTGHNGEQFF. The CDR3 DNA reads as TGTGCCAGCTCACCGAGGACAGGGCACAATGGTGAGCAGTTCTTC.

The chain couples TRBV4-1 to TRBJ2-5; D might be TRBD2 (5 bases). CDR3 size: 15 residues. Germline values: CDR1 MGHRA, CDR2 YSYEKL. Trimming stripped 0 bases from V and 7 bases from J, with 15 bases between. The CDR3 loop is CASSQDNGEWGTQYF. CDR3 nucleotide sequence: TGCGCCAGCAGCCAAGATAACGGGGAGTGGGGGACCCAGTACTTC.

This rearrangement joins TRBV24-1 to TRBJ2-1, with 8 bases matching TRBD1. After removal of 3 bases from V and 9 bases from J, the junction contained 6 bases not matched to a gene. Per germline, CDR1 KGHDR and CDR2 SFDVKD. The CDR3 length is 14 residues. The CDR3 sequence: CATSDTGGVGEQFF. The DNA for the CDR3 is TGTGCCACCAGTGATACAGGGGGTGTGGGTGAGCAGTTCTTC.

The J gene is TRBJ1-5, the V gene TRBV10-3; D is possibly TRBD1 (6 bases). V gave up 11 bases and J gave up 1 base, with 18 bases separating them. Germline lookup yields CDR1 ENHRY and CDR2 SYGVKD. The CDR3 covers 15 residues. The CDR3 nucleotides are TGTGCCTCTAAAGGGGGGTTGGAAAGCAATCAGCCCCAGCATTTT. It is translated as CASKGGLESNQPQHF.

V is TRBV9 and J is TRBJ1-6, with D possibly TRBD1 on 6 matching bases. The CDR3 contains 14 residues. V lost 3 bases and J lost 4, with 8 bases in between. Germline V gene lookup returns CDR1 SGDLS and CDR2 YYNGEE. The CDR3 DNA follows: TGTGCCAGCAGCGCTACAGGGTATAATTCACCCCTCCACTTT. It codes for CASSATGYNSPLHF.

The CDR3 spells CASRATRKNEQFF. The CDR3 DNA is TGTGCCAGTAGGGCGACTAGAAAAAATGAGCAGTTCTTC. The chain employs TRBV19 and TRBJ2-1, with TRBD2 as a possible D gene (6 bases). The CDR3 has 13 residues. V was trimmed by 6 bases and J by 7 bases, leaving 13 bases between them. CDR1 and CDR2 (germline): LNHDA, SQIVND (reference sequence). Using reference TRBV19 and TRBJ2-1 for the parts outside the CDR3, the full variable domain is DGGITQSPKYLFRKEGQNVTLSCEQNLNHDAMYWYRQDPGQGLRLIYYSQIVNDFQKGDIAEGYSVSREKKESFPLTVTSAQKNPTAFYLCASRATRKNEQFFGPGTRLTVL.

The count of this clone is one. The gene calls are TRBV14 and TRBJ1-6, with D perhaps TRBD1 (5 bases). The length of the CDR3 is 14 residues. Trimming stripped 4 bases from V and 7 bases from J, with 11 bases between. CDR1 is SGHDN, CDR2 FVKESK, per germline. The CDR3 DNA is TGTGCCAGCAGCCGACAGAACTTAAATTCACCCCTCCACTTT. Amino acids: CASSRQNLNSPLHF.

J is TRBJ2-1 and V is TRBV10-3; D gene uncertain. With 10 bases removed from V and 8 bases from J, the gap between germline ends came to 21 bases. Germline loops: CDR1 ENHRY, CDR2 SYGVKD. The CDR3 sequence is 14 residues long. The CDR3 DNA follows: TGTGCCACCCGACCCCCCGGGCAATCGGATGAGCAGTTCTTC. Translation gives CATRPPGQSDEQFF.

The chain carries TRBV4-3 and TRBJ2-2; D is undetermined. The CDR3 spans 13 residues. V was clipped by 1 base and J by 7 bases, with 7 bases between them. Germline values: CDR1 LGHNA, CDR2 YSLEER. CDR3 nucleotide sequence: TGCGCCAGCAGCCAAGGAGAAATCGGGGAGCTGTTTTTT. Its translation: CASSQGEIGELFF.

The chain uses TRBV6-4 and TRBJ1-5; tentatively, D is TRBD1 (5 bases). The germline gives CDR1 MRHNA, CDR2 SNTAGT. This CDR3 has 14 residues. Trimming shortened V by 2 bases and J by 8 bases, and 13 bases separated the two germline ends. CDR3 region: CASSDNGGGEPQHF. Written as DNA, the CDR3 is TGTGCCAGCAGTGACAATGGGGGTGGGGAGCCCCAGCATTTT.

This clone was counted only a few times. The junction departs from germline at one end; a sequencing error may be responsible. The chain links TRBV7-2 to TRBJ2-7; TRBD2 is a possible D gene (5 bases). From germline, CDR1 is SGHTA and CDR2 FQGNSA. The CDR3 covers 14 residues. The CDR3 DNA sequence: TGTGCCAGCAGGTTAGAGGCTACTAGGTACGAGCAGTACTTC. Translation: CASRLEATRYEQYF.

V is TRBV4-3 and J is TRBJ1-2, with D possibly being TRBD1 (6 bases). V lost 2 bases and J 4 bases, leaving 14 bases between the germline ends. CDR3 length: 15 amino acids. Per germline, CDR1 LGHNA and CDR2 YSLEER. CDR3 DNA sequence: TGCGCCAGCAGCCAAAACGGGGGGCAGAGCTATGGCTACACCTTC. It codes for CASSQNGGQSYGYTF.

J is TRBJ1-5 and V is TRBV6-4, with 9 bases lining up with TRBD1. Germline-derived CDR1 and CDR2 are MRHNA and SNTAGT. J lost 4 bases, V lost 2 bases, and 6 bases had no gene match. This CDR3 is built from 16 residues. DNA for the CDR3: TGTGCCAGCAGTGACGTGGGACAGGGAGGAAATCAGCCCCAGCATTTT. It is translated as CASSDVGQGGNQPQHF.

The V call is TRBV24-1, the J call TRBJ2-2, with D perhaps matching TRBD1 (6 bases). Per the germline V gene, CDR1 is KGHDR and CDR2 is SFDVKD. CDR3 length: 15 residues. Trimming stripped 3 bases from V and 1 base from J, with 8 bases between. CDR3 amino acids: CATSDTGQNTGELFF. CDR3 DNA sequence: TGTGCCACCAGTGATACGGGACAGAACACCGGGGAGCTGTTTTTT.

The rearrangement joins TRBV7-9 to TRBJ1-2; D is unresolved. V was clipped by 6 bases and J by 10 bases, with 12 bases between them. Per germline, CDR1 SEHNR and CDR2 FQNEAQ (reference sequence). CDR3 size: 11 residues. The CDR3 coding sequence is TGTGCCAGCAGGCTAGGGTTTGCCTACACCTTC. Translating gives CASRLGFAYTF.

This sequence joins TRBV18 and TRBJ1-5, with D unresolved. The CDR3 extends over 14 amino acids. Trimming stripped 4 bases from V and 4 bases from J, with 11 bases between. CDR1 is KGHSH, CDR2 LQKENI, per germline. In DNA, the CDR3 is TGTGCCAGCTCACTTACACCCGAAAATCAGCCCCAGCATTTT. Its protein product is CASSLTPENQPQHF.

In DNA, the CDR3 is TGTGCCACCAGTGATCCCCGGACAGGGAACACTGAAGCTTTCTTT. It translates to CATSDPRTGNTEAFF. The rearrangement links TRBV24-1 to TRBJ1-1; 7 bases align to TRBD1. The CDR3 has 15 residues. With V trimmed by 3 bases and J by 1 base, 4 bases remained unmatched. Per the germline V gene, CDR1 is KGHDR and CDR2 is SFDVKD.

The chain recombines TRBV6-5 with TRBJ1-6, with 8 bases that match TRBD1. The CDR3 sequence is 14 residues long. Germline CDR1 reads MNHEY; CDR2 reads SVGAGI. The V and J ends lost 11 bases and 8 bases, in that order; junction bases with no gene match: 11. The CDR3 sequence is CAGQAGTGYSPLHF. As DNA, the CDR3 is TGTGCCGGACAAGCCGGGACAGGATATTCACCCCTCCACTTT.

The gene calls are TRBV6-1 and TRBJ1-5; D not resolved. The V gene lost 2 bases and the J gene lost 7 bases, with 12 bases spanning the gap. Germline values: CDR1 MNHNS, CDR2 SASEGT. CDR3 length equals 14 residues. The CDR3 here is CASSETSMRQPQHF. The CDR3 DNA follows: TGTGCCAGCAGTGAAACGTCAATGAGGCAGCCCCAGCATTTT.

This chain links TRBV5-1 with TRBJ1-4, with 9 bases that match TRBD1. Germline CDR1 and CDR2: SGHRS and YFSETQ. This CDR3 spans 14 amino acids. Trimming cost V 5 bases and J 8 bases; bases outside gene matches: 7. The CDR3 is CASRTGTGTEKLFF. The CDR3 nucleotides read TGCGCCAGCAGAACCGGGACAGGGACCGAAAAACTGTTTTTT.

The V gene is TRBV5-6, the J gene TRBJ1-4, with 7 nucleotides matching TRBD1. Losses at the gene ends were 4 bases for V and 7 bases for J; bases not matched to a gene: 7. The CDR3 runs to 14 residues. Germline V gene sequence: CDR1 SGHDT, CDR2 YYEEEE. The CDR3, as DNA: TGTGCCAGCAGCCTCGGGACAGCGACTGAAAAACTGTTTTTT. As protein: CASSLGTATEKLFF.